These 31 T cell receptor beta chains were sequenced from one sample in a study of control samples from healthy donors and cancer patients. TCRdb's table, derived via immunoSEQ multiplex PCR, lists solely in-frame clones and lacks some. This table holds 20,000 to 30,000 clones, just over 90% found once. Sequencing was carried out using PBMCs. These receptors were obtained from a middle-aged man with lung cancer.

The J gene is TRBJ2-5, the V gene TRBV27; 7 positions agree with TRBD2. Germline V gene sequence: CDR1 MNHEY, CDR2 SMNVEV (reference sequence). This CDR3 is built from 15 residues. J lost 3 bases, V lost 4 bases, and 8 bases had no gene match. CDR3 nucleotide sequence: TGTGCCAGCAGTTCTTGGGGGAGCGGGGAAGAGACCCAGTACTTC. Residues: CASSSWGSGEETQYF.

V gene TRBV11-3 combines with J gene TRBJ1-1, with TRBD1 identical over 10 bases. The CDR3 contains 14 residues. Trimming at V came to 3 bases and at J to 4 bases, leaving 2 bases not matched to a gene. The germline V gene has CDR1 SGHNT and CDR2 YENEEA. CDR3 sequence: CASSLTGGGTEAFF. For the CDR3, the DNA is TGTGCCAGCAGCTTGACAGGGGGCGGCACTGAAGCTTTCTTT. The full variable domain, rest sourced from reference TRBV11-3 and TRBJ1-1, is EAGVVQSPRYKIIEKKQPVAFWCNPISGHNTLYWYLQNLGQGPELLIRYENEEAVDDSQLPKDRFSAERLKGVDSTLKIQPAELGDSAVYLCASSLTGGGTEAFFGQGTRLTVV.

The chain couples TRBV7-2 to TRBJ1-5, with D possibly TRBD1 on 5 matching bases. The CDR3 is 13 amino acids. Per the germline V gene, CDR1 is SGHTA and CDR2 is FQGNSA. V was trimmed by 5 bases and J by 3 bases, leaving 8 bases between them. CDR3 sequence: CASSRQFNQPQHF. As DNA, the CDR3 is TGTGCCAGCAGCCGACAGTTCAATCAGCCCCAGCATTTT.

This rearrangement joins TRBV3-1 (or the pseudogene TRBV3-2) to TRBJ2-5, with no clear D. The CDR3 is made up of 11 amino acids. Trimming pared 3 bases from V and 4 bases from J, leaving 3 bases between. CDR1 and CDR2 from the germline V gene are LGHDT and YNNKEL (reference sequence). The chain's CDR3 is CASSHSETQYF. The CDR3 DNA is TGTGCCAGCAGCCATTCAGAGACCCAGTACTTC.

The CDR3 region is CASSPPLAGYYNEQFF. Here the CDR3 DNA reads TGTGCCAGCAGCCCCCCTCTAGCGGGGTACTACAATGAGCAGTTCTTC. V usage is TRBV14 and J usage is TRBJ2-1; 9 positions agree with TRBD2. Germline V CDR1 and CDR2: SGHDN, FVKESK. The junction had 7 bases not matched to a gene; V was cut back by 4 bases and J by 3 bases. The CDR3 length is 16 residues.

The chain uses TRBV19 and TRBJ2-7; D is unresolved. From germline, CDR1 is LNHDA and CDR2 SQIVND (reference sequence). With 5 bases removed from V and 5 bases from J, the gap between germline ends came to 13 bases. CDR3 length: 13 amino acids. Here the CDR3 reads CASSSPDGDEQYF. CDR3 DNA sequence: TGTGCCAGTAGTTCTCCTGACGGAGACGAGCAGTACTTC.

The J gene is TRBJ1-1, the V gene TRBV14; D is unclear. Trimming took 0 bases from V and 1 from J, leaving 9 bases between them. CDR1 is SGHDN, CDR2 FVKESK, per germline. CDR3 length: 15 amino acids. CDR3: CASSQDSTGNTEAFF. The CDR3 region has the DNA TGTGCCAGCAGCCAAGATTCTACGGGGAACACTGAAGCTTTCTTT.

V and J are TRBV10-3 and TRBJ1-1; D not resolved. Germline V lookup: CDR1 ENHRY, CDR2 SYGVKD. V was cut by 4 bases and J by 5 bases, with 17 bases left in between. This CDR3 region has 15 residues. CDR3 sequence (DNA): TGTGCCATCAGTGGAACCTTTGTCACGGGAACTGAAGCTTTCTTT. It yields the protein CAISGTFVTGTEAFF.

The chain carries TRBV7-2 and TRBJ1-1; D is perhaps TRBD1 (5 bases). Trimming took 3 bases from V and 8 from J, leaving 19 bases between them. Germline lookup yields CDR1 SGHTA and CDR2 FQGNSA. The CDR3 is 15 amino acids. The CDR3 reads CASSFSGTEPREAFF. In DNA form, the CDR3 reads TGTGCCAGCAGCTTCTCCGGGACTGAGCCTAGAGAAGCTTTCTTT.

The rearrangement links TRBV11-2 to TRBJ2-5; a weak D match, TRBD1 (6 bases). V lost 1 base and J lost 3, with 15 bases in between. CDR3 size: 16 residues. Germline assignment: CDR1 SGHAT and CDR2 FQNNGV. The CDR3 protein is CASSLAMVAGEETQYF. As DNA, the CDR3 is TGTGCCAGCAGCTTAGCTATGGTTGCAGGGGAAGAGACCCAGTACTTC.

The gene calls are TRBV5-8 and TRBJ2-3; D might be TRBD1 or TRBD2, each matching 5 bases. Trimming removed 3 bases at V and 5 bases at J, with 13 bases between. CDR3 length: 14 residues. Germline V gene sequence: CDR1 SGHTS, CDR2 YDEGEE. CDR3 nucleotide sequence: TGTGCCAGCAGCTCCGGGACCTGGAAAGATACGCAGTATTTT. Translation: CASSSGTWKDTQYF.

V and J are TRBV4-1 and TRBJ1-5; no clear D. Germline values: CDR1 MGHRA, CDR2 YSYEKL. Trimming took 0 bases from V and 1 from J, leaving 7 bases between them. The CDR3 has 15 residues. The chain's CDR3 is CASSQEERSNQPQHF. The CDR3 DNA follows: TGCGCCAGCAGCCAAGAGGAAAGAAGCAATCAGCCCCAGCATTTT.

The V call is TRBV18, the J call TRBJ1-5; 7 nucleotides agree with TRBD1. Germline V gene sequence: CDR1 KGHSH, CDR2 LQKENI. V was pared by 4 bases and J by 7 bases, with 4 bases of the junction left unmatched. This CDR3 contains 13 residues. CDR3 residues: CASSRGTAQPQHF. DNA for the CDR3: TGTGCCAGCTCACGTGGGACAGCCCAGCCCCAGCATTTT. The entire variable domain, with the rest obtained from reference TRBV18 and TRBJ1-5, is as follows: NAGVMQNPRHLVRRRGQEARLRCSPMKGHSHVYWYRQLPEEGLKFMVYLQKENIIDESGMPKERFSAEFPKEGPSILRIQQVVRGDSAAYFCASSRGTAQPQHFGDGTRLSIL.

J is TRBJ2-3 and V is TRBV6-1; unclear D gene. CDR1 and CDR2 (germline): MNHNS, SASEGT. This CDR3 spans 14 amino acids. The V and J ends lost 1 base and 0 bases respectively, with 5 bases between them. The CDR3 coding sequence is TGTGCCAGCAGTGAAGGGCTTAGCACAGATACGCAGTATTTT. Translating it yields CASSEGLSTDTQYF.

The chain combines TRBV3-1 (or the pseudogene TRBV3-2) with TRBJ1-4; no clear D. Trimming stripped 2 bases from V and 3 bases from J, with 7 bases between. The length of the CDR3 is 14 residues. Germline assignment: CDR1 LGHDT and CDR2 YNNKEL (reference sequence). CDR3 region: CASSQLSSNEKLFF. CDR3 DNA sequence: TGTGCCAGCAGCCAACTTTCGTCTAATGAAAAACTGTTTTTT.

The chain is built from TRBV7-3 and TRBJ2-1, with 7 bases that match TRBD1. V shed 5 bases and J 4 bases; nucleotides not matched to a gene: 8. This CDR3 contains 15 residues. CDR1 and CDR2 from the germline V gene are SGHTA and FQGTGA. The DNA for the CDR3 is TGTGCCAGCAGCCGAGTCACAGGGGAGTACAATGAGCAGTTCTTC. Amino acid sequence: CASSRVTGEYNEQFF.

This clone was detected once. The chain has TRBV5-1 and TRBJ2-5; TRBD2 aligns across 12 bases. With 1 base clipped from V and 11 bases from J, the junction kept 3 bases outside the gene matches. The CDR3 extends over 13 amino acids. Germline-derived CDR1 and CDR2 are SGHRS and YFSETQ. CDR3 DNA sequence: TGCGCCAGCAGCTTGACTAGCGGGGGGCAACAGTACTTC. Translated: CASSLTSGGQQYF.

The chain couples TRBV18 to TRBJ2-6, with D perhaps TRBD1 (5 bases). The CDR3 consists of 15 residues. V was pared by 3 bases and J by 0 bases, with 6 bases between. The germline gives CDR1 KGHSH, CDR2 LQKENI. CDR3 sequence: CASSPQGSGANVLTF. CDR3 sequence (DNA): TGTGCCAGCTCACCGCAGGGCTCTGGGGCCAACGTCCTGACTTTC.

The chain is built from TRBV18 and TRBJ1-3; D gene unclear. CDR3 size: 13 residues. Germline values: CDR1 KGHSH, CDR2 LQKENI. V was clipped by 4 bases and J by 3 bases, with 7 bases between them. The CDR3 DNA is TGTGCCAGCTCACGTGGGGTTGGAAACACCATATATTTT. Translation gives CASSRGVGNTIYF.

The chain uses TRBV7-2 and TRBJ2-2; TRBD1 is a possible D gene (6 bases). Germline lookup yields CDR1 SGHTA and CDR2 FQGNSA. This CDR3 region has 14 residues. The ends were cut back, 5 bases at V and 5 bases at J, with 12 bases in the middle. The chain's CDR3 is CASSIGQTTGELFF. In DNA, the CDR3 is TGTGCCAGCAGCATAGGACAGACAACCGGGGAGCTGTTTTTT. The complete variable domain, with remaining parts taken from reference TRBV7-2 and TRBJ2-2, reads GAGVSQSPSNKVTEKGKDVELRCDPISGHTALYWYRQSLGQGLEFLIYFQGNSAPDKSGLPSDRFSAERTGGSVSTLTIQRTQQEDSAVYLCASSIGQTTGELFFGEGSRLTVL.

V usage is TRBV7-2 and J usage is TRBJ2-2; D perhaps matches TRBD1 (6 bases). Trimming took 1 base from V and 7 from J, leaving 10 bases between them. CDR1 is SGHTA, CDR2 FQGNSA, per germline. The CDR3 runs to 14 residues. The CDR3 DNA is TGTGCCAGCAGCTTAGGGCAGGGGTTCGGGGAGCTGTTTTTT. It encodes CASSLGQGFGELFF.

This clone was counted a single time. CDR3 loop: CASTKGEDRNEQFF. DNA of the CDR3: TGTGCCAGCACCAAAGGAGAGGATCGTAATGAGCAGTTCTTC. The chain joins TRBV7-9 to TRBJ2-1; D is ambiguous. This CDR3 is built from 14 residues. Germline-derived CDR1 and CDR2 are SEHNR and FQNEAQ (reference sequence). Trimming removed 7 bases from V and 7 bases from J, with 17 bases in between. The entire variable domain, with the rest obtained from reference TRBV7-9 and TRBJ2-1, is as follows: DTGVSQNPRHKITKRGQNVTFRCDPISEHNRLYWYRQTLGQGPEFLTYFQNEAQLEKSRLLSDRFSAERPKGSFSTLEIQRTEQGDSAMYLCASTKGEDRNEQFFGPGTRLTVL.

CDR3 DNA sequence: TGCGCCAGCAGCTTGTCTGGGGATAGCAATCAGCCCCAGCATTTT. Translation gives CASSLSGDSNQPQHF. This chain uses TRBV5-1 with TRBJ1-5; D unclear. V was trimmed by 1 base and J by 0 bases, leaving 8 bases between them. Germline V gene sequence: CDR1 SGHRS, CDR2 YFSETQ. This CDR3 has 15 amino acids.

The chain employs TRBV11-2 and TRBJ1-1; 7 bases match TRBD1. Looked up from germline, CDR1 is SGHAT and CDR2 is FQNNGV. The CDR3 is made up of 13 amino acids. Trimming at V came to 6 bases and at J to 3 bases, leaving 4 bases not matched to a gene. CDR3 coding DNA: TGTGCCAGCAGTTACACAGGGGACACTGAAGCTTTCTTT. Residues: CASSYTGDTEAFF.

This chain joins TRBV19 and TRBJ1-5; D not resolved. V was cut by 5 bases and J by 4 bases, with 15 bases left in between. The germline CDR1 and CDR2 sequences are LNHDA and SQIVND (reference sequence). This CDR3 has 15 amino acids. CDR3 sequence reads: CASSVRVRLNQPQHF. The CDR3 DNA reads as TGTGCCAGTAGTGTACGGGTGCGCCTGAATCAGCCCCAGCATTTT.

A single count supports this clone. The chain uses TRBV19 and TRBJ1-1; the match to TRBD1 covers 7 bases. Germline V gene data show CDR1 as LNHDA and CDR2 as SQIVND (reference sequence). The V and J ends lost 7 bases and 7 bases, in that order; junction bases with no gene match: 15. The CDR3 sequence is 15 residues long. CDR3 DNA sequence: TGTGCCAGTATCCCGCGGACAGGAATGGGTGGTGAAGCTTTCTTT. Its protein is CASIPRTGMGGEAFF.

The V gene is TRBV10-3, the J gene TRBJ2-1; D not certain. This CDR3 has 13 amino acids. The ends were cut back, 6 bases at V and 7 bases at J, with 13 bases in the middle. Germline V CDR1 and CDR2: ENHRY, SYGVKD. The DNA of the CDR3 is TGTGCCATCAGGATTCCAGGTTTGAATGAGCAGTTCTTC. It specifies CAIRIPGLNEQFF.

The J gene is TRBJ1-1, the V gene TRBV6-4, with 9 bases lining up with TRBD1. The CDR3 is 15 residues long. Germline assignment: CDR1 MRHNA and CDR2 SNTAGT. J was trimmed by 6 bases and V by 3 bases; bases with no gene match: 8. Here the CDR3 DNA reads TGTGCCAGCAGTGAGTGTTTACAGGGGGCTCCTGAAGCTTTCTTT. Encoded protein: CASSECLQGAPEAFF.

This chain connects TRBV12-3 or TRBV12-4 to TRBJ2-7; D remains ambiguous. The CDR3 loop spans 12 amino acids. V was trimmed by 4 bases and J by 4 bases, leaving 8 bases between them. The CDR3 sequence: CASSSTPYEQYF. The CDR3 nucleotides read TGTGCCAGCAGTTCCACACCATACGAGCAGTACTTC.

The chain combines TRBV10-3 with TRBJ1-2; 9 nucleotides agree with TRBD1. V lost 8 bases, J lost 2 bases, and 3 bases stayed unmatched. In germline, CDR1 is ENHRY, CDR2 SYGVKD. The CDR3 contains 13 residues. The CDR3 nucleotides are TGTGCCATCTTAGGACAGGGGAACTATGGCTACACCTTC. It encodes CAILGQGNYGYTF.

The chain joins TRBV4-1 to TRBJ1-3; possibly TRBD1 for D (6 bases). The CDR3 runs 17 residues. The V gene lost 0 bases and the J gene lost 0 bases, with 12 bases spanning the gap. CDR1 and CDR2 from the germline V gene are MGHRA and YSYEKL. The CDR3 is CASSQDPTGGSGNTIYF. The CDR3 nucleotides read TGCGCCAGCAGCCAAGATCCGACAGGAGGCTCTGGAAACACCATATATTTT.